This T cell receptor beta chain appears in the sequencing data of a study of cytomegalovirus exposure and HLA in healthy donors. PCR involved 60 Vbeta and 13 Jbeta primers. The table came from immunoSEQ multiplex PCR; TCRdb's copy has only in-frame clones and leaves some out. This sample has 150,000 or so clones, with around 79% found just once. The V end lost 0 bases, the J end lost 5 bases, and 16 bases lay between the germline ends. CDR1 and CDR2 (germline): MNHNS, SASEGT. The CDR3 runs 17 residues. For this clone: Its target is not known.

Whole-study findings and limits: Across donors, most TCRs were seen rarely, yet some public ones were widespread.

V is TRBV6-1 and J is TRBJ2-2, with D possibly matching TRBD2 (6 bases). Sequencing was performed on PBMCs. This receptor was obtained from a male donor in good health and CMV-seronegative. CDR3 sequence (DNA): TGTGCCAGCAGTGAAGCAGCGGGTTCCCCGGGAACCGGGGAGCTGTTTTTT. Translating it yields CASSEAAGSPGTGELFF.